This TCR beta chain was found in a study of T cells in Graves' hyperthyroidism and ophthalmopathy (dated by TCRdb to the late 2010s). At the level of the whole study: Peripheral blood was sampled at the time of initial diagnosis, prior to any treatment. After sampling, hyperthyroidism patients received methimazole starting at 30 mg daily, and ophthalmopathy patients received high-dose intravenous methylprednisolone. The study also compared thyroid tissue and blood T-cell repertoires from about 6 Graves' hyperthyroidism patients. To identify distinguishing TCR V-J signatures, a discovery cohort of some 99 patients was used, comprising 43 with Graves' ophthalmopathy and 57 with stable Graves' hyperthyroidism. TCR Vbeta CDR3 sequencing of approximately 140 peripheral blood samples (fewer than 45 ophthalmopathy, under 80 hyperthyroidism and 17 progressor patients) is reported in the paper. The 95 to 100 discovery patients were randomly split 7:3 into training and test sets. Whether ophthalmopathy could be predicted prospectively was tested in an independent validation cohort made up of approximately 19 hyperthyroidism patients plus 17 patients who later progressed to ophthalmopathy.

Overall study outcomes, separate from this receptor: Most expanded thyroid clonotypes (frequency above 0.001) were also detected in blood, suggesting blood repertoires may reflect thyroid immune responses. In validation, progression to ophthalmopathy was predicted by the model with about 70% sensitivity and roughly 76% specificity, a median of around 5.9 months before onset. Sample size was not statistically predetermined, and investigators were not blinded to group allocation. In cross-validation, a model built on a 13 V-J signature told ophthalmopathy apart from stable hyperthyroidism with under 90% sensitivity and 81% to 82% specificity, and in testing the same model reached 80%/75%.

The TCR beta CDR3 regions were amplified from RNA transcripts. The first round of RT-PCR for the TCR CDR3 was performed with the HTBI primer set and the Qiagen OneStep RT-PCR kit. Libraries were constructed in a second round of multiplex PCR, after which size selection and purification were performed. Paired-end sequencing of the libraries was performed with 100 bp reads on an Illumina HiSeq2000. The authors processed their data as follows. SOAPnuke was used to process the raw data, removing reads that contained adapters or uncalled bases, had a mean Phred below 15, or lacked an exact match to the constant primer or identifier. High-quality paired reads were merged using COPE v1.2.5, and each unique nucleotide sequence was defined as a clonotype. MiTCR v1.1 was used to align clonotypes to the IMGT TRBV, TRBD and TRBJ reference segments. The analysis included only V-J combinations with a frequency above 0.0001, which together covered 99% to 99.2% of the repertoires. A TCS score was defined as the ratio between F50 (clonal expansion) and ExV (chaos), using BLOSUM62-based TCRdist between CDR3 peptides within each V-J. Welch's t-statistics and random forest reduced around 520 V-J features to 13, which were used in a naive Bayes classifier (R e1071). TCRdb reran the public reads through fastp at Q25 and MiXCR, keeping productive beta chains. Each entry merges the rows of one CDR3 protein and shows their most common DNA and genes. The V and J calls come from TCRdb's annotation, not from the publication. The sample includes under 350,000 distinct CDR3 sequences, with 20% to 25% observed a single time. The top ten constitute over 25% of the sample.

For this clonotype: Its antigen is not yet known. Base quality data are lacking; no much larger clone is found one base away.

The hyperthyroidism patients were between 18 and 65 years old and newly diagnosed, with a disease duration of less than 2 months. The study excluded patients with uncontrolled infections, other autoimmune diseases, pregnancy or lactation. Clinical symptoms, serum thyroxine and TRAb, thyroid ultrasound, and orbital computed tomography formed the basis for the diagnoses. Blood from progressor patients was drawn when they were first diagnosed with hyperthyroidism, before any ophthalmopathy symptoms appeared. PBMCs were separated from 7.5 to 10 ml of fresh peripheral blood using Ficoll-Paque density gradient centrifugation. Progressor patients were first diagnosed with Graves' hyperthyroidism and then developed ophthalmopathy during follow-up. Total RNA was extracted with Trizol reagent, and quality was checked on an Agilent 2100 Bioanalyzer. From the germline V gene, CDR1 is KGHDR and CDR2 is SFDVKD. Reading from cysteine to phenylalanine, the CDR3 counts 13 amino acids. The only DNA kept is the CDR3, 39 bases in frame from the first base. Cut back by 7 bases and 4 bases, the V and J ends lie 9 bases apart.

Sequencing input: blood. The sequence links TRBV24-1 to TRBJ2-2; the D gene identity is not certain. This TCR came from a man in his forties with Graves' hyperthyroidism that later progressed to Graves' ophthalmopathy. Read as DNA, the sequence is TGTGCCACCAGCTGGGGTTTCACCGGGGAGCTGTTTTTT. Translated, it reads CATSWGFTGELFF.